The 28 T cell receptor beta chains presented below share a single source sample, sequenced in a study of CD8+CD57+ T cells in acquired aplastic anemia. Investigators profiled TCR beta VDJ and CDR3 from genomic DNA template. MiXCR was run by TCRdb on the reads, yielding one entry per CDR3 protein. The sample holds approximately 70,000 distinct CDR3 sequences, about 50% seen once. Sequenced sample: sorted CD4+, CD8+, or CD8+CD57+ T cells (not recorded which) from PBMCs. These receptors all come from a human donor in good health, serving as a control.

This clonotype was observed a handful of times. The chain recombines TRBV10-3 with TRBJ2-1, with D tentatively TRBD2 (5 bases). The CDR3 sequence is 15 residues long. Germline CDR1 reads ENHRY; CDR2 reads SYGVKD. V was shortened by 7 bases and J by 1 base, with 14 bases between the two germline ends. Here the CDR3 DNA reads TGTGCCATCACTTCCGTAACGGGGTCCTACAATGAGCAGTTCTTC. Translated, it gives CAITSVTGSYNEQFF.

This clonotype is medium-sized (0.01 to 0.1%) within its sample. V usage is TRBV10-1 and J usage is TRBJ2-3, with D tentatively TRBD1 or TRBD2 (5 bases each). Trimming stripped 8 bases from V and 2 bases from J, with 17 bases between. CDR1 and CDR2 (germline): WNHNN, SYGVQD (reference sequence). The CDR3 is made up of 15 amino acids. CDR3 in amino acids: CASSRDHLPTDTQYF. In DNA form, the CDR3 reads TGCGCCAGCTCTAGGGACCACCTTCCCACAGATACGCAGTATTTT.

This clonotype has just a few counts. This chain links TRBV2 with TRBJ2-3; 7 nucleotides align to TRBD1. With 6 bases clipped from V and 2 bases from J, the junction kept 5 bases outside the gene matches. This CDR3 comprises 14 residues. Per the germline V gene, CDR1 is SNHLY and CDR2 is FYNNEI. The CDR3 sequence is CASRGTAITDTQYF. The CDR3 DNA follows: TGTGCCAGCAGGGGGACAGCGATCACAGATACGCAGTATTTT.

This clonotype was counted at least ten times. The genes are TRBV20-1 and TRBJ2-1, with D perhaps matching TRBD1 (5 bases). Between the trimmed V and J ends, which lost 4 bases and 2 bases, there was a span of 12 bases. The CDR3 is 14 residues long. Germline CDR1 and CDR2: DFQATT and SNEGSKA (reference sequence). CDR3: CSANPVQAYNEQFF. Written as DNA, the CDR3 is TGCAGTGCTAATCCGGTACAGGCCTACAATGAGCAGTTCTTC.

V gene TRBV10-3 combines with J gene TRBJ1-6; 10 bases line up with TRBD1. With 7 bases clipped from V and 9 bases from J, the junction kept 3 bases outside the gene matches. This CDR3 spans 13 amino acids. Germline V gene sequence: CDR1 ENHRY, CDR2 SYGVKD. CDR3 protein: CAIKGQGGSPLHF. The CDR3 nucleotides are TGTGCCATCAAAGGACAGGGGGGTTCACCCCTCCACTTT.

This clonotype was counted at least ten times. The rearrangement uses TRBV4-2 and TRBJ2-7; possible D gene TRBD2, 6 bases. In germline, CDR1 is LGHNA, CDR2 YNFKEQ. The CDR3 has 15 amino acids. Trimming left V 4 bases short and J 4 bases short, with 17 bases between. The DNA of the CDR3 is TGTGCCAGCAGCCGGTCTAGACTAGAATCTTACGAGCAGTACTTC. The encoded protein is CASSRSRLESYEQYF.

The gene calls are TRBV10-3 and TRBJ2-7, with 8 nucleotides matching TRBD1. Germline CDR1 and CDR2: ENHRY and SYGVKD. This CDR3 is built from 14 residues. V lost 5 bases, J lost 3 bases, and 6 bases stayed unmatched. CDR3 sequence: CAISSSDRVYEQYF. The CDR3 DNA sequence: TGTGCCATCAGTTCTTCGGACAGGGTCTACGAGCAGTACTTC.

The chain is built from TRBV4-2 and TRBJ2-7; D is ambiguous. The germline CDR1 and CDR2 sequences are LGHNA and YNFKEQ. The V gene lost 4 bases and the J gene lost 2 bases, with 12 bases spanning the gap. The CDR3 has 14 amino acids. CDR3 in DNA: TGTGCCAGCAGCCGAGATAGGCAGGCCTACGAGCAGTACTTC. Translation: CASSRDRQAYEQYF.

In this sample, this clonotype turned up a few times. The chain recombines TRBV11-2 with TRBJ2-7; D call uncertain. The CDR3 spans 15 residues. Trimming shortened V by 0 bases and J by 6 bases, and 15 bases separated the two germline ends. Germline CDR1 is SGHAT and CDR2 is FQNNGV. Written as DNA, the CDR3 is TGTGCCAGCAGCTTAGATCGCACCCGAAGAGGCGAGCAGTACTTC. This gives the protein CASSLDRTRRGEQYF.

The chain employs TRBV29-1 and TRBJ2-7; 11 bases are shared with TRBD1. V shed 1 base, J shed 2 bases, and the junction held 7 bases outside the gene matches. Germline V CDR1 and CDR2: SQVTM, ANQGSEA. CDR3 length equals 16 residues. CDR3 DNA: TGCAGCGTTGAAGGGCTCCTGGGACAGGGGGCCTACGAGCAGTACTTC. The encoded protein is CSVEGLLGQGAYEQYF.

There are many counts of this clonotype. V and J are TRBV3-1 and TRBJ2-3, with 9 bases identical to TRBD1. Germline loops: CDR1 LGHDT, CDR2 YNNKEL (reference sequence). V lost 4 bases, J lost 5 bases, and 7 bases stayed unmatched. There are 15 residues in the CDR3. As DNA, the CDR3 is TGTGCCAGCAGCCCGAAGGGACAGGGCAAAGATACGCAGTATTTT. This sequence encodes CASSPKGQGKDTQYF.

The chain has TRBV29-1 and TRBJ2-3; 8 nucleotides align to TRBD2. CDR3 length: 11 amino acids. Germline-derived CDR1 and CDR2 are SQVTM and ANQGSEA. V lost 4 bases to trimming and J lost 6 bases; unmatched junction nucleotides: 0. The CDR3 here is CSVAGGDTQYF. The CDR3 DNA follows: TGCAGCGTTGCGGGGGGGGATACGCAGTATTTT.

This clonotype has a count of ten or more. The chain combines TRBV5-4 with TRBJ1-1; no reliable D call. Germline V gene lookup returns CDR1 SGHNT and CDR2 YYREEE (reference sequence). The CDR3 runs to 11 residues. Trimming pared 4 bases from V and 1 base from J, leaving 2 bases between. The CDR3 protein is CASSANTEAFF. The DNA of the CDR3 is TGTGCCAGCAGCGCGAACACTGAAGCTTTCTTT.

The chain couples TRBV7-3 to TRBJ2-3, with 7 bases fitting TRBD1. The CDR3 covers 12 residues. The germline CDR1 and CDR2 sequences are SGHTA and FQGTGA. V trimming: 6 bases; J trimming: 9 bases; junction bases outside the gene matches: 6. DNA for the CDR3: TGTGCCAGCAGTTCACAACAGGGGACGCAGTATTTT. Translating gives CASSSQQGTQYF. The full variable domain, with the rest looked up from reference TRBV7-3 and TRBJ2-3, is GAGVSQTPSNKVTEKGKYVELRCDPISGHTALYWYRQSLGQGPEFLIYFQGTGAADDSGLPNDRFFAVRPEGSVSTLKIQRTERGDSAVYLCASSSQQGTQYFGPGTRLTVL.

The V and J genes are TRBV2 and TRBJ1-6; D perhaps matches TRBD1 (6 bases). In germline, CDR1 is SNHLY, CDR2 FYNNEI. The V and J ends lost 11 bases and 5 bases respectively, with 22 bases between them. This CDR3 is built from 16 residues. The CDR3 sequence: CAGTPLHRDNNSPLHF. As DNA, the CDR3 is TGTGCCGGCACCCCTCTCCACCGGGACAATAATTCACCCCTCCACTTT.

On this clonotype: Because the CDR3 is missing its conserved closing phenylalanine or tryptophan, this is likely a read error. The limits of the CDR3 on the DNA are not certain, so only TCRdb's listed CDR3 is given. The gene calls are TRBV10-1 and TRBJ2-7; the table's D gene call, TRBD1, was not cross checked with the DNA. CDR1 and CDR2 (germline): WNHNN, SYGVQD (reference sequence). The CDR3 spans 8 amino acids, including both terminal residues. The CDR3 is CASTGRTA.

V and J are TRBV19 and TRBJ2-1; the D gene is possibly TRBD2 (5 bases). The V gene lost 5 bases and the J gene lost 4 bases, with 12 bases spanning the gap. CDR1 is LNHDA and CDR2 is SQIVND in the germline V gene (reference sequence). The CDR3 consists of 14 residues. CDR3 in DNA: TGTGCCAGTAGTTTCCTAGCCCAATACAATGAGCAGTTCTTC. The encoded protein is CASSFLAQYNEQFF.

As for this clonotype: The CDR3 does not end in the conserved phenylalanine or tryptophan, so this is likely a read error. The DNA is omitted, as the CDR3 cannot be located on it reliably, and the CDR3 follows TCRdb's listing. This chain connects TRBV10-3 to TRBJ2-5; the listed D gene, TRBD2, was not tested against the DNA. The CDR3 is made up of 9 amino acids, end residues included. Germline V gene lookup returns CDR1 ENHRY and CDR2 SYGVKD. The chain's CDR3 is CASSDPSGR.

This clonotype has ten or more counts. The chain carries TRBV5-4 and TRBJ1-1; D is undetermined. CDR3 size: 14 residues. The V end was cut by 4 bases, the J end by 4 bases, with 14 bases between. Per germline, CDR1 SGHNT and CDR2 YYREEE (reference sequence). The CDR3 is CASSPRTGTTEAFF. CDR3 bases: TGTGCCAGCAGCCCCCGGACGGGAACCACTGAAGCTTTCTTT. The full variable domain, its missing parts supplied by reference TRBV5-4 and TRBJ1-1, is ETGVTQSPTHLIKTRGQQVTLRCSSQSGHNTVSWYQQALGQGPQFIFQYYREEENGRGNFPPRFSGLQFPNYSSELNVNALELDDSALYLCASSPRTGTTEAFFGQGTRLTVV.

V and J are TRBV28 and TRBJ1-5; D is unresolved. CDR1 MDHEN and CDR2 SYDVKM come from the germline V gene. V lost 6 bases to trimming and J lost 0 bases, with 15 bases between them. The CDR3 covers 16 residues. Here the CDR3 DNA reads TGTGCCAGCAGCCCCCGGAGTCAAAATAGCAATCAGCCCCAGCATTTT. It encodes CASSPRSQNSNQPQHF.

The chain carries TRBV20-1 and TRBJ2-7; tentatively, D is TRBD1 (5 bases). Germline CDR1 is DFQATT and CDR2 is SNEGSKA (reference sequence). This CDR3 region has 15 residues. Trimming left V 1 base short and J 2 bases short, with 15 bases between. CDR3 nucleotides: TGCAGTGCTAGAGTCCCTACCTCAGGGCCCTACGAGCAGTACTTC. This encodes CSARVPTSGPYEQYF.

This clonotype rates as medium-sized. V and J are TRBV15 and TRBJ2-7; D tentatively reads TRBD1 or TRBD2 (5 bases each). V lost 5 bases and J 1 base, leaving 15 bases between the germline ends. Germline V gives CDR1 LNHNV, CDR2 YYDKDF (reference sequence). The CDR3 length is 15 residues. The CDR3 coding sequence is TGTGCCACCAGCCGAGGGGCCCAAGGATCCTACGAGCAGTACTTC. Its protein product is CATSRGAQGSYEQYF.

In this sample, this clonotype turned up many times. The chain uses TRBV6-1 and TRBJ2-7; the match to TRBD2 covers 11 bases. Germline V gives CDR1 MNHNS, CDR2 SASEGT. This CDR3 is built from 16 residues. The V gene end was trimmed by 4 bases and the J gene end by 4 bases; junction bases not matched to a gene: 9. This CDR3 reads CASSGRTSGPPYEQYF. DNA for the CDR3: TGTGCCAGCAGTGGGAGGACTAGCGGGCCTCCTTACGAGCAGTACTTC.

There are many counts of this clonotype. V and J are TRBV2 and TRBJ2-3, with D possibly being TRBD2 (7 bases). The CDR3 loop spans 18 amino acids. Trimming removed 3 bases at V and 2 bases at J, with 21 bases between. The V gene's germline CDR1 is SNHLY and CDR2 FYNNEI. The CDR3 DNA reads as TGTGCCAGCAGTGACCCCGGGGGGTGGACAGAGGTCACAGATACGCAGTATTTT. It codes for CASSDPGGWTEVTDTQYF.

In this sample, this clonotype is medium-sized. The chain has TRBV7-8 and TRBJ2-7, with D perhaps assigned TRBD1 or TRBD2 (5 bases each). Germline assignment: CDR1 SGHVS and CDR2 FQNEAQ. This CDR3 region has 14 residues. Trimming took 5 bases from V and 4 from J, leaving 15 bases between them. The CDR3 DNA follows: TGTGCCAGCAGCGTGAGAGACGGGGCTTACGAGCAGTACTTC. Amino acids: CASSVRDGAYEQYF.

This clonotype came up many times. The V and J genes are TRBV4-1 and TRBJ2-2; D might be TRBD2 (7 bases). Trimming removed 0 bases at V and 5 bases at J, with 22 bases between. Germline CDR1 reads MGHRA; CDR2 reads YSYEKL. This CDR3 region has 19 residues. CDR3 sequence: CASSQDRGTRGGKTGELFF. CDR3 nucleotide sequence: TGCGCCAGCAGCCAAGATAGGGGGACACGGGGAGGGAAGACCGGGGAGCTGTTTTTT.

This clonotype was counted many times. The V gene is TRBV5-1, the J gene TRBJ2-5; TRBD1 aligns across 7 bases. CDR1 and CDR2 (germline): SGHRS, YFSETQ. The ends lost 6 bases at V and 5 bases at J; junction bases unmatched: 7. The CDR3 has 13 amino acids. The CDR3 nucleotides read TGCGCCAGCAATACGGACAGGAGGGAGACCCAGTACTTC. Translating gives CASNTDRRETQYF.

This clonotype was detected many times. This chain connects TRBV5-6 to TRBJ2-1; 9 bases agree with TRBD2. The CDR3 consists of 15 residues. Per germline, CDR1 SGHDT and CDR2 YYEEEE. Trimming at V came to 1 base and at J to 7 bases, leaving 6 bases not matched to a gene. DNA for the CDR3: TGTGCCAGCAGCTTGCCTAGCGGGGCCGCAAATGAGCAGTTCTTC. Protein: CASSLPSGAANEQFF.